The sequence of this T cell receptor beta chain was determined in a study of long-term antiretroviral therapy in people with HIV. General study results and limits: Documentation of ART adherence, viral resistance or therapy changes was absent. Post-ART, diversity grew, though it stayed under transplant donor control levels.

Sequencing relied on immunoSEQ assay v3.0, run at survey level. Clones were sequenced by immunoSEQ multiplex PCR, and TCRdb holds only the in-frame ones, with some missing. The profile covers more than 15,000 clones, with 75% to 90% appearing a single time and more than 7.5% taken by the ten largest. This CDR3 is built from 12 residues. V was pared by 6 bases and J by 8 bases, with 14 bases between. The germline gives CDR1 SGHDT, CDR2 YYEEEE. A word on this clone: Antigen unknown.

The content of samples before DNA extraction was about 0.9-11 million cryopreserved PBMC. The rearrangement links TRBV5-6 to TRBJ1-1; D is possibly TRBD1 (5 bases). The sequence came from a man aged 18 to 29 with HIV. The sample in question was unsorted PBMCs, obtained 0.3 years after starting antiretroviral therapy. The CDR3 region is CASTSWGDEAFF. The CDR3 nucleotides are TGTGCCAGCACCTCTTGGGGGGACGAAGCTTTCTTT. Full variable domain (outside the CDR3, taken from reference TRBV5-6 and TRBJ1-1): DAGVTQSPTHLIKTRGQQVTLRCSPKSGHDTVSWYQQALGQGPQFIFQYYEEEERQRGNFPDRFSGHQFPNYSSELNVNALLLGDSALYLCASTSWGDEAFFGQGTRLTVV.